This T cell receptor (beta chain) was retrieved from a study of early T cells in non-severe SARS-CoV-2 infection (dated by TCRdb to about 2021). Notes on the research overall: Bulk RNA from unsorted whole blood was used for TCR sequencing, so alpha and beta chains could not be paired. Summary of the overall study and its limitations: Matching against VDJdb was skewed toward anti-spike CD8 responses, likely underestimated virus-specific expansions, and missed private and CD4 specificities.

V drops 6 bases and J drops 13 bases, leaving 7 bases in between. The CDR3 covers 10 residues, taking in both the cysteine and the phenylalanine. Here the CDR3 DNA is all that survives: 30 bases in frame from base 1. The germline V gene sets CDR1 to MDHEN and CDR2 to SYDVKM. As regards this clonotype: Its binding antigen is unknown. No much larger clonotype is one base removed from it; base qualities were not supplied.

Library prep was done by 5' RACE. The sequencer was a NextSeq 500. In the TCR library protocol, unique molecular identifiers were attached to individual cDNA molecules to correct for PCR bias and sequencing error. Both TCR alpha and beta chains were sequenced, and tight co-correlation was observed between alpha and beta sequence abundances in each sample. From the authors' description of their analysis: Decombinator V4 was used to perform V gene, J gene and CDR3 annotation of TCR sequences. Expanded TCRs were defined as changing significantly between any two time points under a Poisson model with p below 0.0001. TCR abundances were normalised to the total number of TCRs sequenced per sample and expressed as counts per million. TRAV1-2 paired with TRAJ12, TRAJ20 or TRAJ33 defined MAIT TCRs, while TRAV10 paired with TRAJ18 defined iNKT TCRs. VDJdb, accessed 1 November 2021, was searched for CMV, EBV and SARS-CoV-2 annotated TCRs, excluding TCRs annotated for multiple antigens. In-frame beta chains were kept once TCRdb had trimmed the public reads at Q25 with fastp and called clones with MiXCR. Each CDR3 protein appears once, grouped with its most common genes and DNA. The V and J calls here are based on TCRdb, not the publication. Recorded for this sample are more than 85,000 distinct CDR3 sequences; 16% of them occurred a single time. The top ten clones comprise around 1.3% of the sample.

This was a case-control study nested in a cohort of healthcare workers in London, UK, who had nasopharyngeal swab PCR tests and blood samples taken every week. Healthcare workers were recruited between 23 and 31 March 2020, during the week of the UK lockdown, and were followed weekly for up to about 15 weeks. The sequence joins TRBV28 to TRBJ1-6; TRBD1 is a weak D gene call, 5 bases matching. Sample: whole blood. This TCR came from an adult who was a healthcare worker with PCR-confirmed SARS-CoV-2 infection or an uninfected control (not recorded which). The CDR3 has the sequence CASSRGPLHF. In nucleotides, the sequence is TGTGCCAGCAGCCGGGGCCCCCTCCACTTT.